This T cell receptor beta chain is from a study of CD8+ T cells in alopecia areata. As for treatment: oral pan-JAK inhibitor, 5-10 mg twice daily. cDNA reverse transcribed from extracted RNA served as the sequencing template. Clones were sequenced by immunoSEQ multiplex PCR, and TCRdb holds only the in-frame ones, with some missing. The sample gives about 100,000 clones, 44% of which show up once; around 19% is in the top ten. CDR3 size: 11 residues. V lost 7 bases and J lost 5, with 8 bases in between. CDR1 and CDR2 from the germline V gene are SNHLY and FYNNEI. This clonotype was sampled from a human donor with alopecia areata. The rearrangement links TRBV2 to TRBJ2-5; D gene unclear. This sample comprised CD8+ T cells sorted from blood, obtained at week 24, from a patient treated with tofacitinib. This CDR3 reads CASIVRETQYF. CDR3 in DNA: TGTGCCAGCATAGTACGGGAGACCCAGTACTTC.